The 7 T cell receptor beta chains listed next were all sequenced from one sample in a study of identical twins. TCRdb analysed the 5' RACE reads with MiXCR anew, one entry per CDR3 protein. Among fewer than 250,000 distinct CDR3 sequences listed, 7.5% were seen once. This sample also appeared in a second study, on yellow fever vaccine responses in identical twins.

Source material: memory (CD45RO+) T cells sorted from blood. These receptors were collected from a woman aged 18-30 years in good health.

This clonotype came up a few times. V usage is TRBV2 and J usage is TRBJ1-5; D remains unclear. The CDR3 loop spans 14 amino acids. The V end was cut by 7 bases, the J end by 4 bases, with 14 bases between. Germline V lookup: CDR1 SNHLY, CDR2 FYNNEI. The CDR3 region has the DNA TGTGCCAGCACCAAGGAGGAGGGAAATCAGCCCCAGCATTTT. Amino acid sequence: CASTKEEGNQPQHF.

In this sample, this clonotype turned up a few times. V usage is TRBV3-1 and J usage is TRBJ2-5, with D uncertain. Trimming cost V 3 bases and J 1 base, with 12 bases left between them. Germline V gene lookup returns CDR1 LGHDT and CDR2 YNNKEL (reference sequence). This CDR3 is built from 15 residues. DNA of the CDR3: TGTGCCAGCAGCCAGAATCGAGCCCCCCAAGAGACCCAGTACTTC. This encodes CASSQNRAPQETQYF.

This clonotype was found many times. The J gene is TRBJ2-7, the V gene TRBV30, with 8 bases identical to TRBD1. V gave up 5 bases and J gave up 6 bases; unmatched junction bases: 9. The germline gives CDR1 GTSNPN, CDR2 SVGIG (reference sequence). CDR3 length equals 13 residues. CDR3 region: CAWGTGATFEQYF. CDR3 sequence (DNA): TGTGCCTGGGGGACAGGAGCTACGTTCGAGCAGTACTTC.

The genes are TRBV11-2 and TRBJ2-5; possible D gene TRBD2, 6 bases. The CDR3 has 14 residues. From germline, CDR1 is SGHAT and CDR2 FQNNGV. V was pared by 1 base and J by 3 bases, with 9 bases between. CDR3 nucleotides: TGTGCCAGCAGCTTAGTACGCGGGGAAGAGACCCAGTACTTC. Translating it yields CASSLVRGEETQYF. Supplemented by reference TRBV11-2 and TRBJ2-5, the full variable domain reads EAGVAQSPRYKIIEKRQSVAFWCNPISGHATLYWYQQILGQGPKLLIQFQNNGVVDDSQLPKDRFSAERLKGVDSTLKIQPAKLEDSAVYLCASSLVRGEETQYFGPGTRLLVL.

This clonotype came up a few times. The rearrangement links TRBV9 to TRBJ2-1; unclear D gene. Germline lookup yields CDR1 SGDLS and CDR2 YYNGEE. Trimming took 0 bases from V and 4 from J, leaving 11 bases between them. The CDR3 extends over 15 amino acids. CDR3 sequence: CASSVVPKVYNEQFF. Written as DNA, the CDR3 is TGTGCCAGCAGCGTAGTTCCCAAGGTTTACAATGAGCAGTTCTTC.

This clonotype was seen many times. The chain is built from TRBV20-1 and TRBJ2-7, with D possibly called TRBD1 or TRBD2 (5 bases each). The CDR3 runs 12 residues. Trimming removed 3 bases from V and 2 bases from J, with 8 bases in between. The germline V gene has CDR1 DFQATT and CDR2 SNEGSKA (reference sequence). CDR3 residues: CSARSGPYEQYF. The CDR3 DNA is TGCAGTGCTAGGTCGGGGCCCTACGAGCAGTACTTC.

This clonotype was detected ten times or more. The chain joins TRBV30 to TRBJ2-7, with D hard to call. V lost 2 bases, J lost 4 bases, and 15 bases lay in between. Germline V CDR1 and CDR2: GTSNPN, SVGIG (reference sequence). The CDR3 spans 14 residues. The CDR3 reads CAWSPDLLVYEQYF. Here the CDR3 DNA reads TGTGCCTGGAGTCCGGACCTCTTGGTGTACGAGCAGTACTTC.